The 15 T cell receptor beta chains below all came from one sample that was sequenced in a study of blood T cells in healthy people across ages. Together with a sample-barcoded 5' primer, a J-beta primer mix was included in a second PCR lasting roughly 6 to 12 cycles. TCRdb reprocessed the 5' RACE reads with MiXCR, giving one entry per CDR3 protein. This sample has roughly 550,000 distinct CDR3 sequences, with around 24% found just once. The same sample was also studied in work on T cells of mothers and their children.

The sequenced material came from blood. These receptors all stem from a boy between 10 and 17 years old in good health.

The chain joins TRBV6-5 to TRBJ1-2, with D perhaps TRBD1 (6 bases). The ends were cut back, 7 bases at V and 3 bases at J, with 18 bases in the middle. The V gene's germline CDR1 is MNHEY and CDR2 SVGAGI. The length of the CDR3 is 15 residues. CDR3 amino acids: CASTRQAWDHYGYTF. CDR3 nucleotide sequence: TGTGCCAGCACCCGACAGGCATGGGATCACTATGGCTACACCTTC.

In its sample, this clonotype was seen a few times. This chain joins TRBV7-9 and TRBJ2-3; D is possibly TRBD2 (6 bases). In germline, CDR1 is SEHNR, CDR2 FQNEAQ (reference sequence). This CDR3 has 15 amino acids. Trimming removed 3 bases from V and 5 bases from J, with 15 bases in between. DNA for the CDR3: TGTGCCAGCAGCTTGGGGACTTTCTTCCAAGATACGCAGTATTTT. Translation: CASSLGTFFQDTQYF.

The rearrangement joins TRBV20-1 to TRBJ1-5, with 7 bases matching TRBD1. V shed 1 base and J 5 bases; nucleotides not matched to a gene: 8. This CDR3 spans 15 amino acids. Looked up from germline, CDR1 is DFQATT and CDR2 is SNEGSKA (reference sequence). CDR3 bases: TGCAGTGCTAGAGGCGCGACAGGGTGGGATCAGCCCCAGCATTTT. Translating gives CSARGATGWDQPQHF.

The rearrangement joins TRBV4-1 to TRBJ1-1; TRBD1 is a possible D gene (5 bases). Per germline, CDR1 MGHRA and CDR2 YSYEKL. The CDR3 sequence is 14 residues long. V gave up 1 base and J gave up 4 bases, with 10 bases separating them. The CDR3 DNA reads TGCGCCAGCAGCCAAGGGAACAGGATCACTGAAGCTTTCTTT. Its translation is CASSQGNRITEAFF.

This rearrangement joins TRBV7-8 to TRBJ1-4, with no clear D. The CDR3 extends over 15 amino acids. CDR1 SGHVS and CDR2 FQNEAQ come from the germline V gene. Trimming pared 5 bases from V and 10 bases from J, leaving 20 bases between. The CDR3 loop is CASSPRAREDRKLFF. CDR3 sequence (DNA): TGTGCCAGCAGCCCACGGGCCCGGGAAGATCGAAAACTGTTTTTT.

Only a few counts were recorded for this clonotype. This sequence joins TRBV5-5 and TRBJ2-1; possible D gene TRBD2, 5 bases. The DNA matches TRBJ2-5 better at its end, which makes the J call doubtful. The CDR3 runs 14 residues. Germline loops: CDR1 SGHKS, CDR2 YYEKEE (reference sequence). The CDR3 loop reads CASSLAEDQETQYF. The CDR3 bases are TGTGCCAGCAGCTTGGCGGAGGATCAAGAGACCCAGTACTTC.

The V call is TRBV4-3, the J call TRBJ1-5; D not resolved. Germline V gene lookup returns CDR1 LGHNA and CDR2 YSLEER. Between the trimmed V and J ends, which lost 0 bases and 7 bases, there was a span of 10 bases. There are 14 residues in the CDR3. The CDR3 DNA reads as TGCGCCAGCAGCCAAGATCTATACCTACAGCCCCAGCATTTT. Protein sequence: CASSQDLYLQPQHF.

DNA of the CDR3: TGTGCCAGCAGCTTAGTGCGATCGGGCGGGAGTACACCCTGGACAGATACGCAGTATTTT. Translated, it gives CASSLVRSGGSTPWTDTQYF. The gene calls are TRBV7-2 and TRBJ2-3, with TRBD2 identical over 7 bases. Germline V gives CDR1 SGHTA, CDR2 FQGNSA. This CDR3 has 20 residues. The junction had 19 bases not matched to a gene; V was cut back by 1 base and J by 3 bases. The full variable domain, completed using reference TRBV7-2 and TRBJ2-3, is GAGVSQSPSNKVTEKGKDVELRCDPISGHTALYWYRQSLGQGLEFLIYFQGNSAPDKSGLPSDRFSAERTGGSVSTLTIQRTQQEDSAVYLCASSLVRSGGSTPWTDTQYFGPGTRLTVL.

This clonotype was seen more than once but under ten times. The chain is built from TRBV20-1 and TRBJ2-2, with D possibly matching TRBD2 (5 bases). CDR3 size: 14 residues. Germline lookup yields CDR1 DFQATT and CDR2 SNEGSKA (reference sequence). The germline V and J ends were trimmed by 1 base and 3 bases, with 9 bases remaining between them. CDR3 protein: CSARVEGDTGELFF. CDR3 nucleotides: TGCAGTGCTAGAGTTGAGGGAGACACCGGGGAGCTGTTTTTT.

The J gene is TRBJ2-1, the V gene TRBV14; D may be TRBD2 (6 bases). Germline CDR1 and CDR2: SGHDN and FVKESK. Trimming took off 4 bases at V and 9 bases at J, with 16 bases between the two ends. This CDR3 spans 14 amino acids. The DNA for the CDR3 is TGTGCCAGCAGCCCTAGCGCCACGAGGGGTGAGCAGTTCTTC. This translates into CASSPSATRGEQFF.

The CDR3 reads CASSIVVQETQYF. In nucleotides, the CDR3 is TGTGCCAGTAGTATTGTTGTCCAAGAGACCCAGTACTTC. V is TRBV19 and J is TRBJ2-5; D not resolved. Per the germline V gene, CDR1 is LNHDA and CDR2 is SQIVND (reference sequence). V lost 3 bases and J lost 1, with 6 bases in between. The CDR3 consists of 13 residues.

The chain uses TRBV10-3 and TRBJ2-1; 8 nucleotides line up with TRBD2. The CDR3 contains 14 residues. Looked up from germline, CDR1 is ENHRY and CDR2 is SYGVKD. The J segment lost 6 bases and the V segment lost 3 bases, leaving 4 bases of the junction unmatched. The CDR3 reads CAISEPGGRNEQFF. The CDR3 nucleotides are TGTGCCATCAGTGAACCGGGGGGGCGCAATGAGCAGTTCTTC.

The table lists this clonotype with a few counts. The gene calls are TRBV5-1 and TRBJ2-1; 7 nucleotides agree with TRBD2. Trimming took 4 bases from V and 0 from J; bases not matched to a gene: 13. There are 18 residues in the CDR3. CDR1 is SGHRS and CDR2 is YFSETQ in the germline V gene. CDR3 sequence: CASSKTSIGRSSYNEQFF. The DNA for the CDR3 is TGCGCCAGCAGCAAGACTAGCATCGGGAGAAGCTCCTACAATGAGCAGTTCTTC.

This clonotype was seen more than once but under ten times. This rearrangement joins TRBV4-1 to TRBJ1-2; D gene ambiguous. Between the trimmed V and J ends, which lost 3 bases and 4 bases, there was a span of 12 bases. Germline V gene sequence: CDR1 MGHRA, CDR2 YSYEKL. The CDR3 totals 14 residues. Here the CDR3 DNA reads TGCGCCAGCAGCCAGAGACGGGGTTTCTATGGCTACACCTTC. Amino acids: CASSQRRGFYGYTF.

This clonotype was detected only a few times. The chain employs TRBV5-1 and TRBJ2-1; D possibly corresponds to TRBD1 (6 bases). The CDR3 totals 18 residues. The V end was cut by 0 bases, the J end by 0 bases, with 16 bases between. Germline CDR1 is SGHRS and CDR2 is YFSETQ. The CDR3: CASSLDSQGRSSYNEQFF. CDR3 nucleotide sequence: TGCGCCAGCAGCTTGGATTCTCAGGGGCGATCCTCCTACAATGAGCAGTTCTTC. The full variable domain, rest sourced from reference TRBV5-1 and TRBJ2-1, is KAGVTQTPRYLIKTRGQQVTLSCSPISGHRSVSWYQQTPGQGLQFLFEYFSETQRNKGNFPGRFSGRQFSNSRSEMNVSTLELGDSALYLCASSLDSQGRSSYNEQFFGPGTRLTVL.